These 32 T cell receptor beta chains originate from one sample sequenced in a study of metastatic and nonmetastatic thyroid tumors. TCRdb reanalyzed the PCR reads via MiXCR. Of approximately 17,000 clones in the sample, 25% to 35% were seen once. No patient had received any treatment before thyroid surgery. Sequencing was performed on tumor tissue. The source of these receptors is a female donor with papillary thyroid cancer or a benign thyroid nodule (not recorded which). Some clones in this sample may be carry-over from other donors' samples.

This clone appeared a few times. A read error may be the cause here, since a much bigger clone is one base away. Within the sample, other DNA sequences also encode this same CDR3. The chain couples TRBV5-1 to TRBJ2-7, with D tentatively TRBD2 (6 bases). The CDR3 spans 15 residues. V dropped 0 bases and J dropped 6 bases, with 16 bases sitting between them. The germline gives CDR1 SGHRS, CDR2 YFSETQ. The CDR3 sequence: CASSLGGGMNSEQYF. For the CDR3, the DNA is TGCGCCAGCAGCTTGGGGGGAGGAATGAACAGCGAGCAGTACTTC.

The V call is TRBV18, the J call TRBJ1-2; D uncertain. CDR1 is KGHSH, CDR2 LQKENI, per germline. CDR3 length: 14 amino acids. V lost 0 bases to trimming and J lost 10 bases, with 15 bases between them. The CDR3 bases are TGTGCCAGCTCACCACCGGGTCAGGCGGCCTCCTACACCTTC. This translates into CASSPPGQAASYTF.

This clone is judged medium-sized. J is TRBJ1-3 and V is TRBV6-2 or TRBV6-3, with D unresolved. The CDR3 loop spans 14 amino acids. Per germline, CDR1 MNHEY and CDR2 SVGEGT. V gave up 4 bases and J gave up 0 bases, with 7 bases separating them. CDR3 sequence: CASSFRGSGNTIYF. The CDR3 coding sequence is TGTGCCAGCAGTTTCCGAGGCTCTGGAAACACCATATATTTT.

The chain joins TRBV27 to TRBJ1-1; 7 bases fit TRBD1. The CDR3 is 14 amino acids. Trimming removed 2 bases from V and 6 bases from J; junction bases left unmatched: 6. The V gene's germline CDR1 is MNHEY and CDR2 SMNVEV (reference sequence). The DNA for the CDR3 is TGTGCCAGCAGTTTACGGGACAGCTGGGCTGAAGCTTTCTTT. Translation: CASSLRDSWAEAFF.

This clone was observed once. The genes are TRBV30 and TRBJ1-2; D remains unclear. The CDR3 covers 13 residues. V lost 1 base and J lost 3, with 9 bases in between. Germline V lookup: CDR1 GTSNPN, CDR2 SVGIG (reference sequence). CDR3 in DNA: TGTGCCTGGAGTGCAAGGGTTGACTATGGCTACACCTTC. Protein: CAWSARVDYGYTF.

The chain employs TRBV3-1 and TRBJ1-4; D ambiguous. Per germline, CDR1 LGHDT and CDR2 YNNKEL (reference sequence). The CDR3 length is 13 residues. The V end was cut by 0 bases, the J end by 8 bases, with 7 bases between. The CDR3 loop is CASSQEGGEKLFF. CDR3 sequence (DNA): TGTGCCAGCAGCCAAGAAGGCGGGGAAAAACTGTTTTTT.

This clone turned up a few times. The CDR3 region has the DNA TGTGCCACCAGCAGGAGCAGGGATTCACCCCTCCACTTT. It translates to CATSRSRDSPLHF. This sequence joins TRBV15 and TRBJ1-6; the D gene is possibly TRBD1 (5 bases). Trimming stripped 3 bases from V and 8 bases from J, with 8 bases between. CDR1 and CDR2 from the germline V gene are LNHNV and YYDKDF (reference sequence). This CDR3 has 13 amino acids.

By share, this clone ranks as medium-sized. The chain recombines TRBV28 with TRBJ1-2; D gene uncertain. Trimming took off 1 base at V and 6 bases at J, with 0 bases between the two ends. Germline V gene lookup returns CDR1 MDHEN and CDR2 SYDVKM. The CDR3 totals 10 residues. The CDR3 here is CASSLYGYTF. The CDR3 DNA sequence: TGTGCCAGCAGTTTATATGGCTACACCTTC.

This clone was observed many times. V gene TRBV30 combines with J gene TRBJ2-1; tentative D call: TRBD2 (6 bases). Germline loops: CDR1 GTSNPN, CDR2 SVGIG (reference sequence). The CDR3 loop spans 16 amino acids. V was cut by 5 bases and J by 4 bases, with 21 bases left in between. In DNA, the CDR3 is TGTGCCTGGCAAAACATTCTAGCGAGTCGATACAATGAGCAGTTCTTC. Translating it yields CAWQNILASRYNEQFF.

This clone was found many times. The chain couples TRBV12-3 or TRBV12-4 to TRBJ1-1; no definite D call. Trimming left V 4 bases short and J 3 bases short, with 12 bases between. The CDR3 is 14 residues long. The CDR3 reads CASSSYSSYTEAFF. As DNA, the CDR3 is TGTGCCAGCAGTTCCTACAGCAGCTACACTGAAGCTTTCTTT.

This clone appeared many times. This chain connects TRBV2 to TRBJ2-5, with D possibly called TRBD1 or TRBD2 (5 bases each). CDR3 size: 17 residues. V lost 4 bases to trimming and J lost 5 bases, with 23 bases between them. Germline V gives CDR1 SNHLY, CDR2 FYNNEI. This chain's CDR3 is CASSGVRGQGLEETQYF. CDR3 coding DNA: TGTGCCAGCAGTGGGGTACGCGGGCAGGGATTGGAGGAGACCCAGTACTTC.

The sample holds many counts of this clone. V is TRBV10-1 and J is TRBJ2-1; 9 bases fit TRBD2. Trimming at V came to 2 bases and at J to 7 bases, leaving 9 bases not matched to a gene. Germline loops: CDR1 WNHNN, CDR2 SYGVQD (reference sequence). The CDR3 contains 16 residues. The CDR3 spells CASSENVAGVKNEQFF. The CDR3 nucleotides read TGCGCCAGCAGTGAGAACGTAGCGGGAGTCAAGAATGAGCAGTTCTTC.

This clone has only a few counts. At one of its ends the junction is not consistent with the germline gene, which may arise from a read error. This chain connects TRBV12-3 or TRBV12-4 to TRBJ2-5; D is unclear. The CDR3 spans 13 residues. CDR3 region: CANSLKAQETQYF. The DNA of the CDR3 is TGTGCCAACAGTTTAAAGGCACAAGAGACCCAGTACTTC.

The genes are TRBV28 and TRBJ2-6, with D unresolved. CDR3 size: 15 residues. Germline V gene sequence: CDR1 MDHEN, CDR2 SYDVKM. CDR3 sequence reads: CFSSSGLNGANVLTF. The CDR3 coding sequence is TGTTTCAGCAGTTCCGGATTAAATGGGGCCAACGTCCTGACTTTC.

By share, this clone counts as medium-sized. This chain uses TRBV28 with TRBJ2-3; 7 bases are a match to TRBD2. The CDR3 is made up of 15 amino acids. V lost 2 bases, J lost 3 bases, and 5 bases stayed unmatched. Germline V CDR1 and CDR2: MDHEN, SYDVKM. The CDR3: CASSLVREGTDTQYF. CDR3 DNA: TGTGCCAGCAGTTTAGTCAGGGAGGGGACAGATACGCAGTATTTT. Looking up the rest from reference TRBV28 and TRBJ2-3 gives the full variable domain: DVKVTQSSRYLVKRTGEKVFLECVQDMDHENMFWYRQDPGLGLRLIYFSYDVKMKEKGDIPEGYSVSREKKERFSLILESASTNQTSMYLCASSLVREGTDTQYFGPGTRLTVL.

The chain employs TRBV20-1 and TRBJ1-2; weak D call: TRBD1 (6 bases). Trimming removed 6 bases from V and 5 bases from J, with 16 bases in between. Germline V gene data show CDR1 as DFQATT and CDR2 as SNEGSKA (reference sequence). The CDR3 has 13 residues. CDR3 sequence: CSASNRAGYGYTF. In DNA form, the CDR3 reads TGCAGTGCGTCTAACAGGGCGGGGTATGGCTACACCTTC.

The J gene is TRBJ1-2, the V gene TRBV11-2; D remains unclear. Trimming took 0 bases from V and 3 from J, leaving 11 bases between them. The CDR3 length is 15 residues. The germline CDR1 and CDR2 sequences are SGHAT and FQNNGV. CDR3 loop: CASSLDPSGYYGYTF. CDR3 DNA: TGTGCCAGCAGCTTAGATCCCAGCGGGTACTATGGCTACACCTTC.

In this sample, this clone turned up a few times. V is TRBV7-2 and J is TRBJ2-2; D remains unclear. The V end was cut by 1 base, the J end by 6 bases, with 3 bases between. This CDR3 spans 12 amino acids. Germline-derived CDR1 and CDR2 are SGHTA and FQGNSA. Here the CDR3 DNA reads TGTGCCAGCAGCTTAGGGTCCGGGGAGCTGTTTTTT. The encoded protein is CASSLGSGELFF.

This clone has at least ten counts. V usage is TRBV28 and J usage is TRBJ1-1; 10 nucleotides agree with TRBD1. Germline loops: CDR1 MDHEN, CDR2 SYDVKM. After removal of 5 bases from V and 4 bases from J, the junction contained 10 bases not matched to a gene. CDR3 size: 16 residues. The CDR3 region has the DNA TGTGCCAGCAGTCCCGGGACAGGGGCCCTTGGCACTGAAGCTTTCTTT. Protein: CASSPGTGALGTEAFF.

The table lists this clone with many counts. The CDR3 DNA reads TGTGCCAGCAGCTTACGAGGGGGCACGCGAGGGGAGCTGTTTTTT. Its translation: CASSLRGGTRGELFF. The gene calls are TRBV7-9 and TRBJ2-2; 7 nucleotides align to TRBD1. The trim removed 2 bases at V and 8 bases at J, leaving 8 bases unmatched. Germline CDR1 SEHNR, CDR2 FQNEAQ (reference sequence). This CDR3 contains 15 residues.

On this clone itself: A much larger clonotype is one base distant, so this may be a read error. The chain joins TRBV7-8 to TRBJ2-4; D call uncertain. Germline V gives CDR1 SGHVS, CDR2 FQNEAQ. V was shortened by 6 bases and J by 0 bases, with 3 bases between the two germline ends. The CDR3 runs to 12 residues. The CDR3 protein is CASRGAKNIQYF. DNA for the CDR3: TGTGCCAGCAGAGGAGCCAAAAACATTCAGTACTTC.

V usage is TRBV20-1 and J usage is TRBJ1-5; TRBD1 matches 8 bases. In germline, CDR1 is DFQATT, CDR2 SNEGSKA (reference sequence). The CDR3 is 15 residues long. J lost 3 bases, V lost 5 bases, and 9 bases had no gene match. The CDR3 protein is CSAESRTGNNQPQHF. The CDR3, as DNA: TGCAGTGCTGAATCAAGGACAGGGAACAATCAGCCCCAGCATTTT.

There are many counts of this clone. This rearrangement joins TRBV11-2 to TRBJ2-1, with 9 nucleotides matching TRBD2. The J segment lost 8 bases and the V segment lost 1 base, leaving 9 bases of the junction unmatched. This CDR3 spans 16 amino acids. From germline, CDR1 is SGHAT and CDR2 FQNNGV. The CDR3 sequence: CASSLGGASGTDEQFF. The CDR3 DNA reads TGTGCCAGCAGCTTAGGCGGGGCTAGCGGGACCGATGAGCAGTTCTTC.

This clone is categorized as medium-sized. This rearrangement joins TRBV15 to TRBJ2-7; D unclear. Germline lookup yields CDR1 LNHNV and CDR2 YYDKDF (reference sequence). CDR3 length: 14 residues. V was cut by 3 bases and J by 1 base, with 10 bases left in between. CDR3 amino acids: CATSRRHGSYEQYF. The CDR3 DNA reads as TGTGCCACCAGCAGGCGACACGGTTCCTACGAGCAGTACTTC.

The rearrangement joins TRBV7-2 to TRBJ2-1, with 7 nucleotides matching TRBD1. J gave up 8 bases and V 6 bases, and 10 bases lay outside the gene matches. This CDR3 contains 14 residues. In germline, CDR1 is SGHTA, CDR2 FQGNSA. CDR3 loop: CASSQDRVDDEQFF. The DNA for the CDR3 is TGTGCCAGCAGTCAAGACAGGGTTGATGATGAGCAGTTCTTC.

This clone is classed as medium-sized (0.01 to 0.1%). The chain carries TRBV6-1 and TRBJ1-1; possible D gene TRBD1, 5 bases. The CDR3 runs to 17 residues. V was pared by 1 base and J by 5 bases, with 20 bases between. CDR1 MNHNS and CDR2 SASEGT come from the germline V gene. The CDR3 DNA reads TGTGCCAGCAGTGAAGACAGGTACATGGCGGTTTTAACTGAAGCTTTCTTT. Translation gives CASSEDRYMAVLTEAFF.

Ten or more counts support this clone. This chain joins TRBV29-1 and TRBJ1-1; D possibly corresponds to TRBD1 (5 bases). This CDR3 is built from 15 residues. V was trimmed by 3 bases and J by 1 base, leaving 15 bases between them. Germline-derived CDR1 and CDR2 are SQVTM and ANQGSEA. CDR3: CSVDWGRAGNTEAFF. CDR3 bases: TGCAGCGTTGATTGGGGCCGAGCCGGGAACACTGAAGCTTTCTTT.

The chain is built from TRBV18 and TRBJ1-4; 9 nucleotides align to TRBD1. The J segment lost 10 bases and the V segment lost 6 bases, leaving 12 bases of the junction unmatched. The CDR3 consists of 15 residues. Germline lookup yields CDR1 KGHSH and CDR2 LQKENI. In DNA form, the CDR3 reads TGTGCCAGCTCTCCTACCGGGACAGGGTTCCTAAAACTGTTTTTT. Translating it yields CASSPTGTGFLKLFF.

The sample holds many counts of this clone. The chain is built from TRBV5-4 and TRBJ1-2; 9 bases map to TRBD1. The germline V gene has CDR1 SGHNT and CDR2 YYREEE (reference sequence). V trimming: 2 bases; J trimming: 6 bases; junction bases outside the gene matches: 5. The CDR3 loop spans 14 amino acids. The CDR3, as DNA: TGTGCCAGCAGCTTAGGGACAGGGACTGATGGCTACACCTTC. Protein: CASSLGTGTDGYTF.

In its sample, this clone was seen many times. The chain's CDR3 is CASSPTLLDQPQHF. CDR3 in DNA: TGTGCCAGCAGCCCTACCTTATTAGATCAGCCCCAGCATTTT. The chain joins TRBV3-1 to TRBJ1-5; D ambiguous. V gave up 4 bases and J gave up 5 bases, with 12 bases separating them. This CDR3 is built from 14 residues. Germline V CDR1 and CDR2: LGHDT, YNNKEL (reference sequence).

The chain combines TRBV11-3 with TRBJ2-7; 9 bases line up with TRBD1. This CDR3 region has 16 residues. Losses at the gene ends were 3 bases for V and 4 bases for J; bases not matched to a gene: 10. Germline CDR1 and CDR2: SGHNT and YENEEA. This chain's CDR3 is CASSLGGGQGTYEQYF. The CDR3 nucleotides are TGTGCCAGCAGCTTGGGGGGCGGACAGGGGACTTACGAGCAGTACTTC.

The chain is built from TRBV6-1 and TRBJ1-1; 7 nucleotides match TRBD1. The length of the CDR3 is 14 residues. J was trimmed by 4 bases and V by 5 bases; bases with no gene match: 7. Germline loops: CDR1 MNHNS, CDR2 SASEGT. CDR3 amino acids: CASSLQGIATEAFF. As DNA, the CDR3 is TGTGCCAGCAGTTTACAGGGGATCGCCACTGAAGCTTTCTTT.